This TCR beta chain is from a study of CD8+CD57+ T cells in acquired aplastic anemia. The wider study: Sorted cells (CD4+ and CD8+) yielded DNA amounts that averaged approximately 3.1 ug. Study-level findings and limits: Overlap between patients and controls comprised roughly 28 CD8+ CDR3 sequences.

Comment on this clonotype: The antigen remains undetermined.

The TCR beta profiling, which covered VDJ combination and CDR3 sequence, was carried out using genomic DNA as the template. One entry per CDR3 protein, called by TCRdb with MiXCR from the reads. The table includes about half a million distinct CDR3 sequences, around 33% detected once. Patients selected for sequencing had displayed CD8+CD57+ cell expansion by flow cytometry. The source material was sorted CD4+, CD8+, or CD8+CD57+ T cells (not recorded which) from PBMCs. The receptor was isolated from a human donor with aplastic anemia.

The CDR3 DNA follows: TGTGCCAGCAGCTTAGTTGGACGCGGGGACAATACGCAGTATTTT. It encodes CASSLVGRGDNTQYF. The chain has TRBV11-2 and TRBJ2-3; D may correspond to TRBD1 or TRBD2 (6 bases each). CDR3 length: 15 residues. V lost 1 base to trimming and J lost 7 bases, with 15 bases between them. In germline, CDR1 is SGHAT, CDR2 FQNNGV.